The 5 T cell receptor beta chains below come from one sample, sequenced in a study of cytomegalovirus exposure and HLA in healthy donors. Only in-frame clones appear in the TCRdb table, and some are missing; sequencing was by immunoSEQ multiplex PCR. Of fewer than 150,000 clones detected, around 86% appear once; the ten largest clones hold around 10%. The sequenced material came from PBMCs. The origin of the receptors is a young man in good health and CMV-seropositive.

The J gene is TRBJ2-3, the V gene TRBV7-9; TRBD2 might be the D (6 bases). Germline CDR1 is SEHNR and CDR2 is FQNEAQ (reference sequence). This CDR3 contains 15 residues. V lost 5 bases, J lost 2 bases, and 14 bases lay in between. The CDR3 loop is CASSAGLWNTDTQYF. The DNA for the CDR3 is TGTGCCAGCAGCGCGGGACTTTGGAACACAGATACGCAGTATTTT.

The chain employs TRBV29-1 and TRBJ2-1; D perhaps matches TRBD1 (6 bases). V lost 1 base, J lost 0 bases, and 10 bases lay in between. From germline, CDR1 is SQVTM and CDR2 ANQGSEA. The length of the CDR3 is 15 residues. As DNA, the CDR3 is TGCAGCGTTGAAGGTACAGGGAGCTCCTACAATGAGCAGTTCTTC. This codes for CSVEGTGSSYNEQFF.

This clone appeared once. CDR3 nucleotide sequence: TGTGCCAGTAGAGGACAGGGACTAACTGAAGCTTTCTTT. This sequence encodes CASRGQGLTEAFF. This chain uses TRBV27 with TRBJ1-1, with 8 bases matching TRBD1. This CDR3 comprises 13 residues. J lost 5 bases, V lost 9 bases, and 8 bases had no gene match. The germline gives CDR1 MNHEY, CDR2 SMNVEV (reference sequence).

The CDR3 region has the DNA TGCGCCAGCAGCTTGACAGGGGGGTCTTACAATGAGCAGTTCTTC. Its protein product is CASSLTGGSYNEQFF. The rearrangement links TRBV5-1 to TRBJ2-1; TRBD1 agrees at 8 bases. V trimming: 1 base; J trimming: 4 bases; junction bases outside the gene matches: 4. The CDR3 length is 15 residues. CDR1 is SGHRS and CDR2 is YFSETQ in the germline V gene.

This rearrangement joins TRBV11-2 to TRBJ2-1; 8 bases match TRBD2. The V segment lost 5 bases and the J segment 13 bases; nucleotides outside the gene matches: 16. The germline CDR1 and CDR2 sequences are SGHAT and FQNNGV. This CDR3 is built from 15 residues. Written as DNA, the CDR3 is TGTGCCAGCAGCCCCTTCCCCGGGGGGGACTTGTATCAGTTCTTC. Translation gives CASSPFPGGDLYQFF.